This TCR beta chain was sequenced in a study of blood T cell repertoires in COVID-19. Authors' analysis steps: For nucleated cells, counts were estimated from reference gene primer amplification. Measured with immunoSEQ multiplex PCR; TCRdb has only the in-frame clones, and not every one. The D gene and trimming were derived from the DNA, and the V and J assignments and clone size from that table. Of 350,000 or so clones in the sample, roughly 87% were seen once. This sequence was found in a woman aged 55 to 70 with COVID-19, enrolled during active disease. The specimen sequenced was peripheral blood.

CDR3: CAGSGLPGGYTF. CDR3 nucleotides: TGTGCTGGGAGTGGGCTCCCCGGGGGCTACACCTTC. This chain links TRBV30 with TRBJ1-2, with unresolved D. Germline V gives CDR1 GTSNPN, CDR2 SVGIG (reference sequence). This CDR3 contains 12 residues.